This section outlines one TCR beta chain sequence together with its context. Its antigen is still unknown. This sample was taken from a study of cytomegalovirus exposure and HLA in healthy donors (dated by TCRdb to 2017 to 2019). For the study in its entirety: According to an earlier analysis of several hundred of the donors, some 180 million T cells yielded roughly 110 million unique TCR beta sequences and roughly 280 Gb of sequence data. The study was designed to test whether signatures of past pathogen exposure could be identified by cataloging public T cell receptors. A later analysis re-analyzed previously published TCR beta repertoires from hundreds of donors and added high-resolution HLA genotyping to study TCR occurrence patterns. Every discovery cohort repertoire had been produced on one sequencing platform. To decide whether each TCR beta V gene segment behaved as functional or pseudogenic, an earlier analysis of some 570 of the donors relied on high-throughput TCR beta sequencing. Among 350 to 400 genotyped donors of the cohort, an average of roughly 240,000 unique TCR beta nucleotide sequences were sequenced per donor, 15% to 20% of them non-productive. Both class I and class II loci were covered by HLA typing, at four-digit resolution. Rather than drawing on any new phenotypic data, the later analysis identified candidate immune exposures from TCR beta sequences and the way those sequences occurred across donors. Several DR-DQ haplotypes were handled as single units for association and clustering because linkage in the cohort was strong. Alongside the repertoire data, information on donor age, sex, ethnicity and CMV serostatus was compiled. The genetic ancestry cluster associated with self-reported Caucasian donors included around four fifths of the 350 to 500 genotyped donors. An early release that covered roughly 600 HLA-typed donors contained around 300 gigabases of sequencing data and 85 million to 100 million unique TCR sequences. A later genetic analysis used genome-wide SNP genotypes for about three fifths of the 666 donors, treating that subset as a discovery cohort. The study used immunosequencing to profile the T cell repertoires of approximately 630 subjects and linked those repertoires to cytomegalovirus serostatus. To predict cytomegalovirus infection status, the study combined high-throughput TCR immunosequencing, statistical association of individual TCRs with disease status, and machine learning. Typing coverage differed by locus: A, B, C, DRB1 and DQB1 were typed in about 620-630 donors, DQA1 in approximately 520, DPA1 in 600 to 610, and DPB1 in about 450. Along with the approximately 670-subject first cohort, a separate validation cohort of approximately 110 different subjects was used. Points the paper makes about the study in general: According to a later genetic analysis, donors in an Asian-associated ancestry cluster had fewer N-insertions in productive TCRs than the approximately 650-donor mean. The authors suggested that the approach could potentially be extended to other disease states and immunological phenotypes. Roughly uniform sequencing depth across donors was assumed in presence/absence analyses, although this assumption may not hold. Only TCR beta chains were sequenced in this cohort, and the absence of alpha or paired-chain data limited detectable features. The classifier was reported to diagnose cytomegalovirus status with high specificity and sensitivity in both the original cohort and the validation cohort. Several of the top co-occurrence clusters appeared to be linked to parvovirus B19, influenza, CMV and Epstein-Barr virus, according to a later analysis. HLA typing was unavailable for some donors at each locus, so association tests used only the typed subset. About 17 rarely observed V segments, including chromosome 9 orphons, were excluded from the earlier analysis of about 500 of the donors because counts were too low. A later analysis found that TCR association rates varied across HLA loci, with DRB1 alleles showing the most associated TCRs and HLA-C alleles the fewest. Some IMGT-functional V segments, including TRBV6-2 and TRBV6-3, could not be told apart with the 87-base-pair reads, so those segments were excluded. Specific HLA alleles were associated with around 18,000 TCR beta sequences at a false discovery rate of 0.05 in a later analysis. Strong co-occurrence of HLA alleles, especially DR and DQ, made assigning TCR associations to individual alleles difficult. A later analysis found that HLA-associated TCR beta chains were more clonally expanded and had lower generation probabilities than equally common non-associated chains. For the cohort, immune exposure information was limited to CMV serostatus. In an earlier analysis of some 550 of the donors, most TCR beta V segments were observed in productive rearrangements about 90% or about 30% of the time, broadly matching IMGT annotations. V-gene and J-gene trimming of TCR beta chains was associated with a missense DCLRE1C variant in a later genetic analysis, and the association was replicated in an independent cohort. The study listed approximately 150 TCR beta chains as associated with cytomegalovirus. Most CMV-associated TCR beta chains appeared to be HLA-restricted in a later analysis, and the HLA associations seemed to be driven largely by CMV exposure. Most TCR sequences were observed very rarely across donors, whereas some public TCRs were present in many individuals. In vitro tests confirmed that a few of the cytomegalovirus-associated TCR beta chains recognize cytomegalovirus antigens. A cluster of highly shared sequence variants was judged likely to represent a technical artifact of the sequencing pipeline. A further reported finding was that TCR beta sequences accurately predicted the HLA-A and HLA-B alleles for most subjects in the first cohort. Linkage disequilibrium might explain the correlated functional status among segregating V segments, but an unknown experimental factor could not be excluded.

The CDR3 has 19 amino acids, counting the end cysteine and phenylalanine. The sequence is cut down to CDR3 DNA, 57 bases in frame from base 1. CDR1 and CDR2 (SNHLY, FYNNEI) derive from the germline V gene. The junction carries 29 bases between V and J, which are trimmed by 3 bases and 6 bases respectively. Libraries came from the immunoSEQ multiplex PCR assay. For the multiplex PCR, a mixture combining 60 forward primers for TCR Vbeta segments and 13 reverse primers for TCR Jbeta segments was used. The CDR3 region of rearranged TCR beta genes was amplified from genomic DNA by a multiplex PCR assay. On the Illumina HiSeq System, the amplified TCR beta libraries were sequenced as 87-base-pair reads. The authors processed their data as follows. Across the 600 to 700 repertoires, a later analysis counted 75 million to 90 million unique TCR beta chains, 9.5 million to 13 million of which were shared by at least two donors. A nearest-neighbor algorithm error-corrected the raw reads and collapsed the reads into unique sequences, merging closely related sequences to remove PCR and sequencing errors. To assign V, D and J gene segments, CDR3 sequences were aligned to IMGT reference sequences. For a sequence to be retained, a match of at least six nucleotides was required to both a V gene segment and a J gene segment. A rearrangement counted as productive if the CDR3 had no stop codons and remained in frame with V and J, and every other rearrangement counted as non-productive. CDR3 was defined according to IMGT convention as the region running from the second conserved V-encoded cysteine to the conserved J-encoded phenylalanine. Sequences without an unambiguous match to a single V gene segment were excluded from the earlier analysis of over 500 of the donors. An earlier analysis of 587 of the donors classified V segments as functional when productive rearrangements were above 56.7% and as segregating when the standard deviation between donors was above 5%. A statistical classification framework was built to diagnose cytomegalovirus status from the catalog of TCR beta chain sequences. In a later analysis, TCR nucleotide sequences were compared against IMGT/GENE-DB human TR gene sequences so that V and J genes could be assigned. Using the TCRdist pipeline, a later analysis assigned CDR3 sequences along with most-parsimonious VDJ recombination scenarios. In a later analysis, each TCR beta chain was defined by its CDR3 amino acid sequence together with its V-gene family, and reads without a unique V-gene family were excluded. To address suspected cross-contamination and a sequencing artifact, a later analysis removed 592 highly shared, low-generation-probability nucleotide sequences. In a later analysis, a clonal expansion index was calculated for each public chain from normalized within-repertoire ranks of inferred template counts. Generation probabilities in a later analysis came from a VDJ recombination model fitted to out-of-frame rearrangements, and those results were checked against IGoR. Hypergeometric tests were used in a later analysis to score TCR-TCR, TCR-HLA and TCR-CMV co-occurrence, with a repertoire-size bias correction applied to the TCR pairs. False discovery rates were estimated in a later analysis by permuting HLA or CMV assignments 20 times. In a later analysis, co-occurring TCRs were grouped using DBSCAN, with TCRdist sequence similarity added in when clustering inside HLA-allele-positive subsets. Repertoires with fewer than 30,000 or more than 120,000 public chains, plus five repertoires with anomalous nucleotide sharing, were excluded from co-occurrence clustering. Imported from immuneACCESS, the table was reduced by TCRdb to in-frame sequences with V and J called. These copies leave out some clones; in studies compared against another copy, an unresolved V gene accounts for under half, and the cause of the remainder is not known. That table is the source of V, J and clone size, and D and trimming were worked out from the DNA. The sample's clone listing holds 95,000 to 150,000 clones. The ten top clones hold 2.5% to 3% of the sample.

The cohort comprised fewer than 700 healthy bone marrow donors. At the time of sampling, all cohort members were nominally healthy, though unrecorded immune exposures were likely present. The donor tested CMV seronegative and was one of the 352 seronegative cohort members. Each donor provided a peripheral blood sample, and peripheral blood mononuclear cells were used for TCR beta sequencing. The Qiagen DNeasy Blood Extraction Kit was used to extract genomic DNA from the blood cell samples. The clonotype comes from a man younger than 45 in good health and CMV-seronegative. The receptor chain draws on TRBV2 and TRBJ1-1; TRBD1 is perhaps the D gene, given 5 matching bases. The sequenced sample consisted of PBMCs. The encoded CDR3 is CASSDFFSDSRLVVAEAFF. The nucleotides are TGTGCCAGCAGTGATTTTTTCTCTGACAGCCGCCTTGTGGTGGCTGAAGCTTTCTTT.